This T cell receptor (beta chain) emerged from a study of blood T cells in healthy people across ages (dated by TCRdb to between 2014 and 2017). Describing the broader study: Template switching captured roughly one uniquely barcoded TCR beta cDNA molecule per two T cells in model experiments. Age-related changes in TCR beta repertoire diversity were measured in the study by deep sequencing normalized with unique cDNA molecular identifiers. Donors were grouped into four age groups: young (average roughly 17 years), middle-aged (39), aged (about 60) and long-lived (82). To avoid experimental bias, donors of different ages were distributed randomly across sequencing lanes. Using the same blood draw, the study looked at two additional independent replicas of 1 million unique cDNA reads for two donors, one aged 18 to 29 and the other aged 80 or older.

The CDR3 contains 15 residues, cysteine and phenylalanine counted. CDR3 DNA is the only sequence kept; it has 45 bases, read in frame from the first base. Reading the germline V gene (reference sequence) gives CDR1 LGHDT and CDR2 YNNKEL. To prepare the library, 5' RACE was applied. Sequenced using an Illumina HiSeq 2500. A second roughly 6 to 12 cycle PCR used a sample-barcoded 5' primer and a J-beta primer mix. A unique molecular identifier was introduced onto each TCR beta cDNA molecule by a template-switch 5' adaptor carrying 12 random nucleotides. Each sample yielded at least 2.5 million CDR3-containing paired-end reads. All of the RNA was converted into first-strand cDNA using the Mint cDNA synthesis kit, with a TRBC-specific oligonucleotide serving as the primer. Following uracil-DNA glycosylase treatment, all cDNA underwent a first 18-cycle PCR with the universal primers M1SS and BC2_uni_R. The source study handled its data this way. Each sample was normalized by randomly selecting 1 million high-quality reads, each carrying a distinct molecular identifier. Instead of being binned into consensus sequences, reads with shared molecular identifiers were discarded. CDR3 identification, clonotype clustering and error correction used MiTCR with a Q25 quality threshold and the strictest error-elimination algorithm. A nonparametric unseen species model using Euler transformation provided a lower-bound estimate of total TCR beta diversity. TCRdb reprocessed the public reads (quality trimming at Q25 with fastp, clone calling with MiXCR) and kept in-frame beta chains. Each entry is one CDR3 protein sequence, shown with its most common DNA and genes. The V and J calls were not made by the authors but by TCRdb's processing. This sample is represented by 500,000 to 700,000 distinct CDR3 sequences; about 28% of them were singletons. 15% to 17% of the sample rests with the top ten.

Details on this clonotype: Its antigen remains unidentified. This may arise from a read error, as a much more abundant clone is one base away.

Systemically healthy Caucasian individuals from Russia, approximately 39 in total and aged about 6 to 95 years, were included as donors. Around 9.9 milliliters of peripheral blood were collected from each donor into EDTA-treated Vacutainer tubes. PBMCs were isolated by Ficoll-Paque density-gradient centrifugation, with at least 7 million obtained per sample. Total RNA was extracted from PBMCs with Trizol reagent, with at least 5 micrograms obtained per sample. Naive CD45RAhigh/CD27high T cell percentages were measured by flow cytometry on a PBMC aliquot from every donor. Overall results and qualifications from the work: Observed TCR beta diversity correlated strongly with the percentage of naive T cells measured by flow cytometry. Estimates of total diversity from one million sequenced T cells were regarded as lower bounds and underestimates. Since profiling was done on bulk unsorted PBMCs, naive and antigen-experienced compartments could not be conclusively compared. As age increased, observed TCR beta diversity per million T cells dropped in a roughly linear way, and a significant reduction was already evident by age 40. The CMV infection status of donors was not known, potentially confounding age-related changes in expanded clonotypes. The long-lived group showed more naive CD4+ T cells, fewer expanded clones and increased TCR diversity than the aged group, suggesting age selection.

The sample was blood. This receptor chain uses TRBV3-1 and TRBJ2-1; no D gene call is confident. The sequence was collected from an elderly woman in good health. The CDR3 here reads CASSQDKTGYNGQFF. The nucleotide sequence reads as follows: TGTGCCAGCAGCCAAGATAAGACCGGATACAATGGGCAGTTCTTC.